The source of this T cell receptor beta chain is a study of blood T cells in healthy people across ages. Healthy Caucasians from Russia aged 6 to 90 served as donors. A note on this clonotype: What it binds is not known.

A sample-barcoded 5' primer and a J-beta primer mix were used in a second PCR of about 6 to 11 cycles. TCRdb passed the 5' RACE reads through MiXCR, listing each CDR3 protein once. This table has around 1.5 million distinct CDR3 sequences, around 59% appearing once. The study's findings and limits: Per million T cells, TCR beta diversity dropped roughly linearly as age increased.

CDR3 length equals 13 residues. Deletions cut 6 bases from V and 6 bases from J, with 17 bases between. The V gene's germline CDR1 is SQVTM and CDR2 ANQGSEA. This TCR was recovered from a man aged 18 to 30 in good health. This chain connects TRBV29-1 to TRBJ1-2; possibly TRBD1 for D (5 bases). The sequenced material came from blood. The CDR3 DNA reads TGCAGCGTAGCCCTTGGGGCCGGCGATGGCTACACCTTC. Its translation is CSVALGAGDGYTF.